This T cell receptor (beta chain) came from a study of T cell responses to AZD1222 COVID-19 vaccine (dated by TCRdb to the early 2020s). As for the study more broadly: Because spike-specific TCR depth and breadth did not differ between the two schedules, AZD1222 recipients who got a second dose at roughly 4 weeks were pooled with those who got a second dose at roughly 12 weeks. TCR sequencing covered 233 trial participants: some 210 given two doses of AZD1222 and 26 given two doses of MenACWY control vaccine. Enrollment into the trials was organized by age into subgroups of 18-55, 56-69 and 70-plus years, and those subgroups contained about 160, 30 and 59 TCR-sequenced participants, respectively.

A few counts support this clone. The clone's antigen remains unknown. The record has no base qualities; no much larger clone is one base away. The time point label for this specimen denotes: baseline before first vaccination. Vaccinee samples were obtained from the UK trials COV001 and COV002, which included a single-blind randomized controlled phase 2/3 trial of AZD1222 (ChAdOx1 nCoV-19) in healthy adults. Trial participant PBMC samples were collected at day 0 and day 28 after the second dose for TCRbeta chain sequencing. The CDR3 regions of human TCRbeta chains were analyzed by immunosequencing. From the authors' description of their analysis: TCRs in the repertoires were matched against a reference library of SARS-CoV-2-specific TCRs that had been generated with the MIRA antigen-specificity platform. Breadth was defined as the fraction of unique TCRs that were SARS-CoV-2-associated. Depth was defined as the fraction of total T cells that were SARS-CoV-2-associated. Using the MIRA data, every spike-specific TCR was mapped to the spike region that the TCR reacted to and assigned to either a CD4 or a CD8 class. Log10-transformed breadth and depth values were compared by one-way ANOVA with Sidak's multiple comparisons tests. Here the immuneACCESS table is served through TCRdb, limited to in-frame sequences with V and J called. Missing clones are a known gap in these copies; in checked studies unresolved V genes cover under half, and the rest lacks a known reason. The DNA was the basis for D and trimming; V, J and clone size are from that table. Across this sample there are 75,000 to 90,000 clones, with around nine tenths seen only once. The ten most abundant clones make up around 5.2% of the sample.

What the study reported, not specific to this receptor: Because no samples from the day 14 peak response were available, repertoires could be characterized only after the peak T cell response. Only 5 to 7 AZD1222 recipients were SARS-CoV-2 seropositive at baseline, limiting conclusions about previously exposed vaccinees. In the small 56-69-year group, the increase in depth fell short of significance, most likely because of low power. Spike-specific TCR breadth and depth rose significantly after two AZD1222 doses compared with day 0 and with MenACWY recipients. Participants were mostly white British, with more females than males. The authors suggested clonal diversity may have been underestimated. Nearly half of unique spike-specific TCRs reportedly recognized epitopes outside regions mutated in the B.1.351 and B.1.1.7 variants. CD4 TCRs associated with the vaccine covered the entire spike protein, and the dominant responses were in regions 160-218 and 743-854.

CDR1 and CDR2 (SGHTS, YDEGEE) derive from the germline V gene. The junction carries 11 bases between V and J, which are trimmed by 3 bases and 4 bases respectively. CDR3 length: 13 amino acids, cysteine to phenylalanine. Only CDR3 DNA is held: 39 bases, read in frame from base 1. Specimen: peripheral blood, collected on day 0 of AZD1222 vaccination. This receptor was taken from an adult in good health. Recombination joined TRBV5-8 with TRBJ2-7, with no confidently assigned D gene. The nucleotide sequence reads TGTGCCAGCAGCTCGATTAGAGGTTACGAGCAGTACTTC. Its coded protein is CASSSIRGYEQYF.